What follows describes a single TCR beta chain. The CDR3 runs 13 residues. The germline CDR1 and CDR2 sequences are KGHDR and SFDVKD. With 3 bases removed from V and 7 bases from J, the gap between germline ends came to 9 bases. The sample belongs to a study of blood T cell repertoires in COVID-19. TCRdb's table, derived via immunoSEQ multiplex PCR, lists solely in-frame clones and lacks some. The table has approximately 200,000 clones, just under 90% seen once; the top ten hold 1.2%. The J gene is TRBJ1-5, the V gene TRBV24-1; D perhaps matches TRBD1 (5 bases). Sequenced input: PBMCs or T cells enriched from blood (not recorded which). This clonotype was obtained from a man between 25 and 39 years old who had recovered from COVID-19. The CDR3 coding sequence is TGTGCCACCAGTGATATTTGGGGCCAGCCCCAGCATTTT. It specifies CATSDIWGQPQHF.